Following are 20 T cell receptor beta chains from one sample sequenced in a study of identical twins. TCRdb called the 5' RACE reads again in MiXCR, with one record for every CDR3 protein. The repertoire holds roughly 220,000 distinct CDR3 sequences, with over 5.5% as singletons. These data were also filed under a second study, of T cells expressing NK-cell markers.

Sequencing was carried out using CD8+ T cells sorted from blood. These receptors were taken from a woman younger than 30 in good health.

This clonotype was picked up many times. V is TRBV7-9 and J is TRBJ2-3; the match to TRBD2 covers 9 bases. CDR3 length: 16 residues. The ends lost 5 bases at V and 8 bases at J; junction bases unmatched: 14. Germline lookup yields CDR1 SEHNR and CDR2 FQNEAQ (reference sequence). The CDR3 loop is CASSTSSGGTTGTQYF. The CDR3 DNA follows: TGTGCCAGCAGCACATCAAGCGGGGGGACGACGGGTACGCAGTATTTT.

This clonotype was observed at least ten times. The rearrangement uses TRBV5-6 and TRBJ1-1; D unresolved. This CDR3 comprises 13 residues. Trimming cost V 0 bases and J 9 bases, with 12 bases left between them. From germline, CDR1 is SGHDT and CDR2 YYEEEE. CDR3 region: CASSLVRAEQAFF. The CDR3 coding sequence is TGTGCCAGCAGCTTGGTTCGGGCAGAACAAGCTTTCTTT.

In its sample, this clonotype was seen a few times. V and J are TRBV2 and TRBJ1-1; D unclear. The germline V gene has CDR1 SNHLY and CDR2 FYNNEI. V was clipped by 3 bases and J by 3 bases, with 14 bases between them. This CDR3 is 15 amino acids long. The CDR3 nucleotides are TGTGCCAGCAGTGATGCCGGGGAGTCGGACACTGAAGCTTTCTTT. Encoded protein: CASSDAGESDTEAFF.

This clonotype was counted between two and nine times. This chain connects TRBV7-2 to TRBJ2-3; TRBD2 agrees at 13 bases. In germline, CDR1 is SGHTA, CDR2 FQGNSA. CDR3 size: 16 residues. Trimming took 7 bases from V and 7 from J; bases not matched to a gene: 11. The CDR3 DNA reads TGTGCCAGCACCACCAAGACTAGCGGGAGGCTAAATACGCAGTATTTT. It codes for CASTTKTSGRLNTQYF. Looking up the rest from reference TRBV7-2 and TRBJ2-3 gives the full variable domain: GAGVSQSPSNKVTEKGKDVELRCDPISGHTALYWYRQSLGQGLEFLIYFQGNSAPDKSGLPSDRFSAERTGGSVSTLTIQRTQQEDSAVYLCASTTKTSGRLNTQYFGPGTRLTVL.

This clonotype was counted ten times or more. CDR3 nucleotides: TGTGCCAGCGGTGACAGGGGGGATGAGCAGTTCTTC. It is translated as CASGDRGDEQFF. V and J are TRBV7-9 and TRBJ2-1; the match to TRBD1 covers 9 bases. V was pared by 8 bases and J by 8 bases, with 4 bases of the junction left unmatched. This CDR3 is 12 amino acids long. Germline CDR1 SEHNR, CDR2 FQNEAQ (reference sequence).

There are a few counts of this clonotype. V is TRBV9 and J is TRBJ2-2; D unclear. Germline V gene data show CDR1 as SGDLS and CDR2 as YYNGEE. This CDR3 contains 12 residues. V was pared by 1 base and J by 6 bases, with 4 bases between. CDR3 coding DNA: TGTGCCAGCAGCGTAAGTCCCGGGGAGCTGTTTTTT. Protein: CASSVSPGELFF.

This clonotype was seen many times. The gene calls are TRBV29-1 and TRBJ2-1, with 15 nucleotides matching TRBD2. V shed 5 bases, J shed 4 bases, and the junction held 6 bases outside the gene matches. The length of the CDR3 is 16 residues. In germline, CDR1 is SQVTM, CDR2 ANQGSEA. This CDR3 is CSVPGLAGGTYNEQFF. The CDR3 nucleotides read TGCAGCGTTCCGGGACTAGCGGGGGGTACGTACAATGAGCAGTTCTTC.

A few counts support this clonotype. The chain joins TRBV14 to TRBJ2-7, with 7 bases aligning to TRBD1. The ends lost 4 bases at V and 2 bases at J; junction bases unmatched: 5. Germline V gene sequence: CDR1 SGHDN, CDR2 FVKESK. The CDR3 consists of 14 residues. The CDR3 here is CASSPGGQPYEQYF. DNA of the CDR3: TGTGCCAGCAGCCCTGGGGGACAGCCCTACGAGCAGTACTTC.

The chain carries TRBV7-8 and TRBJ2-7; tentatively, D is TRBD1 or TRBD2 (5 bases each). Between the trimmed V and J ends, which lost 1 base and 7 bases, there was a span of 11 bases. Per the germline V gene, CDR1 is SGHVS and CDR2 is FQNEAQ. The length of the CDR3 is 13 residues. The CDR3 DNA follows: TGTGCCAGCAGCTTAGGGCAAGAGGGGGAGCAGTACTTC. Its translation: CASSLGQEGEQYF.

There are a few counts of this clonotype. The gene calls are TRBV29-1 and TRBJ2-1, with D hard to call. This CDR3 is built from 16 residues. With 5 bases removed from V and 0 bases from J, the gap between germline ends came to 17 bases. Germline loops: CDR1 SQVTM, CDR2 ANQGSEA. In nucleotides, the CDR3 is TGCAGCGTTATTAACCCGGCTCCTAGCTCCTACAATGAGCAGTTCTTC. This encodes CSVINPAPSSYNEQFF.

The rearrangement joins TRBV4-1 to TRBJ1-1, with D possibly TRBD1 on 5 matching bases. This CDR3 has 14 amino acids. Deletions cut 0 bases from V and 6 bases from J, with 11 bases between. The germline CDR1 and CDR2 sequences are MGHRA and YSYEKL. The CDR3 nucleotides are TGCGCCAGCAGCCAAGATTTAGCGGGGCCTGAAGCTTTCTTT. Amino acid sequence: CASSQDLAGPEAFF.

This clonotype was counted many times. V and J are TRBV12-3 or TRBV12-4 and TRBJ2-1, with TRBD2 matching 12 bases. The CDR3 consists of 16 residues. J gave up 2 bases and V 5 bases, and 4 bases lay outside the gene matches. Here the CDR3 reads CASSASGGATYNEQFF. The CDR3 nucleotides are TGTGCCAGCAGTGCTAGCGGGGGGGCTACCTACAATGAGCAGTTCTTC.

In this sample, this clonotype turned up a few times. The chain carries TRBV7-6 and TRBJ2-7; either TRBD1 or TRBD2 may fit D (5 bases each). The CDR3 length is 14 residues. Germline V gives CDR1 SGHVS, CDR2 FNYEAQ. Trimming left V 7 bases short and J 3 bases short, with 16 bases between. The CDR3 nucleotides are TGTGCCAGCACCCAGGGCGGGCCCGGCTACGAGCAGTACTTC. It translates to CASTQGGPGYEQYF.

J is TRBJ2-6 and V is TRBV30, with D hard to call. Trimming cost V 1 base and J 0 bases, with 4 bases left between them. The CDR3 runs to 14 residues. CDR1 is GTSNPN and CDR2 is SVGIG in the germline V gene (reference sequence). DNA of the CDR3: TGTGCCTGGAGTGGGGACTCTGGGGCCAACGTCCTGACTTTC. Encoded protein: CAWSGDSGANVLTF.

This clonotype was detected only a few times. V gene TRBV7-9 combines with J gene TRBJ1-4; TRBD1 might be the D (6 bases). Germline-derived CDR1 and CDR2 are SEHNR and FQNEAQ (reference sequence). Trimming removed 4 bases from V and 8 bases from J, with 20 bases in between. The CDR3 consists of 16 residues. The CDR3 bases are TGTGCCAGCAGCTCGACCCGGGACACCCAGGAGGAAAAACTGTTTTTT. Protein: CASSSTRDTQEEKLFF.

This clonotype was observed a handful of times. The chain couples TRBV9 to TRBJ2-7, with a weak D call TRBD1 (6 bases). Trimming shortened V by 0 bases and J by 2 bases, and 9 bases separated the two germline ends. Germline CDR1 is SGDLS and CDR2 is YYNGEE. The CDR3 consists of 14 residues. The CDR3, as DNA: TGTGCCAGCAGCGTAGCGGGACAACCCTACGAGCAGTACTTC. Protein sequence: CASSVAGQPYEQYF.

The chain combines TRBV11-2 with TRBJ2-1, with a possible D match to TRBD2 (6 bases). Germline CDR1 SGHAT, CDR2 FQNNGV. The CDR3 is 12 residues long. Trimming left V 5 bases short and J 10 bases short, with 12 bases between. CDR3 coding DNA: TGTGCCAGCAGCAGACCGGGACTGGAGCAGTTCTTC. Protein sequence: CASSRPGLEQFF.

This clonotype has at least ten counts. V is TRBV11-2 and J is TRBJ2-3, with D perhaps TRBD2 (6 bases). V dropped 5 bases and J dropped 2 bases, with 17 bases sitting between them. From germline, CDR1 is SGHAT and CDR2 FQNNGV. The CDR3 sequence is 16 residues long. The CDR3 here is CASSPAGDSFTDTQYF. The CDR3 DNA reads TGTGCCAGCAGCCCAGCCGGGGACTCTTTCACAGATACGCAGTATTTT.

V is TRBV4-3 and J is TRBJ2-7; D gene unclear. Germline values: CDR1 LGHNA, CDR2 YSLEER. V gave up 3 bases and J gave up 5 bases, with 26 bases separating them. The CDR3 has 18 residues. The CDR3 region has the DNA TGCGCCAGCAGCCAGGCCGTTCTACTTAGTCTCGATCTGGACGAGCAGTACTTC. This translates into CASSQAVLLSLDLDEQYF.

The chain has TRBV29-1 and TRBJ1-3, with D possibly TRBD1 on 6 matching bases. The CDR3 runs 12 residues. The V gene lost 7 bases and the J gene lost 2 bases, with 9 bases spanning the gap. Germline CDR1 reads SQVTM; CDR2 reads ANQGSEA. The CDR3 region has the DNA TGCAGCGCACAGGGAGCTGGAAACACCATATATTTT. Protein sequence: CSAQGAGNTIYF.